These 2 T cell receptor beta chains were sequenced from one sample in a study of cytomegalovirus exposure and HLA in healthy donors. The primer mix had 60 Vbeta and 13 Jbeta primers. Assay used: immunoSEQ multiplex PCR; TCRdb lists only in-frame clones, some missing. This sample has about 210,000 clones, with 75% to 80% found just once. Sequences were obtained from PBMCs. These receptors were collected from a male donor in good health and CMV-seronegative.

In this sample, this clone turned up once. This sequence joins TRBV5-1 and TRBJ2-1; D is perhaps TRBD1 (6 bases). The CDR3 consists of 14 residues. Trimming pared 4 bases from V and 6 bases from J, leaving 14 bases between. The germline V gene encodes CDR1 SGHRS and CDR2 YFSETQ. The CDR3 reads CASSGQLTFNEQFF. The CDR3 DNA sequence: TGCGCCAGCAGCGGACAGCTGACCTTCAATGAGCAGTTCTTC.

The chain uses TRBV5-1 and TRBJ2-7; TRBD1 agrees at 11 bases. CDR3 length: 15 residues. The ends lost 1 base at V and 2 bases at J; junction bases unmatched: 2. Per the germline V gene, CDR1 is SGHRS and CDR2 is YFSETQ. The CDR3 nucleotides are TGCGCCAGCAGCTTGAAGGGACAGGGGGCCTACGAGCAGTACTTC. Translating gives CASSLKGQGAYEQYF.